This TCR beta chain was found in a study of T-cell reconstitution after alpha-beta-depleted transplantation in children. Study-level results: Several hundred rapidly expanded clones from non-depleted graft cells reportedly supplied alpha-beta T cells about two months post-transplant. Surviving recipient T cells and thymic progenitors accounted for the high day-60 TCRbeta diversity observed in some patients. T-cell counts and diversity were attributed mostly to newly produced T cells one year after transplant.

V lost 6 bases to trimming and J lost 1 base, with 9 bases between them. The CDR3 totals 13 residues. This clonotype was counted ten times or more. As yet, its antigen is unknown. Preparation of the TCRbeta library used unique molecular identifiers. Using its own MiXCR run on the PCR reads, TCRdb lists one record per CDR3 protein. The sample holds 210,000 or so distinct CDR3 sequences; about a tenth are singletons and the top ten take 28%. The chain joins TRBV12-3 or TRBV12-4 to TRBJ1-1; D unclear. The sequencing used PBMCs, collected before TCRalphabeta/CD19-depleted stem cell transplant. The source is a child under two years old with acute myeloid leukemia, due to receive a stem cell transplant. In DNA form, the CDR3 reads TGTGCCAGCAGGCAACAATGGAACACTGAAGCTTTCTTT. Translated: CASRQQWNTEAFF.